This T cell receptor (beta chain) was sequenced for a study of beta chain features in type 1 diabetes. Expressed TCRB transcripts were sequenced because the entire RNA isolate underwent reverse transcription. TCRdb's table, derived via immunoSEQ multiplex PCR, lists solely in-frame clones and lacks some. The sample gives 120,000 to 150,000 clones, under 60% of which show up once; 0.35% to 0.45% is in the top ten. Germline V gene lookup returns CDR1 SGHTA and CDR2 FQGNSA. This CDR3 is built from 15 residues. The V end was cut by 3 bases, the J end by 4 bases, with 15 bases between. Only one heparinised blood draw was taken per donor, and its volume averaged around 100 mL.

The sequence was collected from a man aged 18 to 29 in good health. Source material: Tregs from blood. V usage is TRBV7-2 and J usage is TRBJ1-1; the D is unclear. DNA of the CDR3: TGTGCCAGCAGCTTCAGAGGAGGGTTTGGCACTGAAGCTTTCTTT. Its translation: CASSFRGGFGTEAFF.